This T cell receptor (beta chain) was sequenced in a study of identical twins. Via MiXCR, TCRdb re-called the 5' RACE reads, giving one row per CDR3 protein. The table has about 200,000 distinct CDR3 sequences, about 6.7% seen once. This clonotype was detected only a few times. CDR1 MNHGY and CDR2 SAAAGT come from the germline V gene. V dropped 5 bases and J dropped 3; count of bases not matched to a gene: 7. The CDR3 is 15 residues long. These data are also associated with another study on T cells expressing NK-cell markers. From that paper: Repertoires of TCR beta were obtained from T cells sorted as CD3+CD56+NKG2C+, CD3+CD56+NKG2C- and CD3+CD56-NKG2C+.

The sample comprised CD8+ T cells sorted from blood. The chain is built from TRBV6-8 and TRBJ2-7; 10 bases are shared with TRBD1. The sequence derives from a young woman in good health. DNA for the CDR3: TGTGCCAGCAGTAACCGGGACAGGGGTCACTACGAGCAGTACTTC. It codes for CASSNRDRGHYEQYF.